These 2 T cell receptor beta chains were sequenced from one sample in a study of cytomegalovirus exposure and HLA in healthy donors. Primers for the PCR totalled 60 Vbeta and 13 Jbeta. Method: immunoSEQ multiplex PCR; TCRdb's copy keeps in-frame clones and lacks some. The sample shows 110,000 or so clones, 75% to 90% of them seen only once. The sample taken for sequencing was PBMCs. The receptors come from a man aged 25-45 years in good health and CMV-seropositive.

The gene calls are TRBV2 and TRBJ2-1; 7 nucleotides align to TRBD1. The germline gives CDR1 SNHLY, CDR2 FYNNEI. The CDR3 sequence is 15 residues long. Trimming removed 6 bases from V and 5 bases from J; junction bases left unmatched: 10. CDR3 bases: TGTGCCAGCAGGACCGACAGGGCAGTCCACAATGAGCAGTTCTTC. Its translation: CASRTDRAVHNEQFF.

The chain is built from TRBV28 and TRBJ1-4; no clear D. Germline CDR1 MDHEN, CDR2 SYDVKM. Trimming left V 8 bases short and J 0 bases short, with 10 bases between. The CDR3 covers 14 residues. The chain's CDR3 is CASRTLATNEKLFF. In nucleotides, the CDR3 is TGTGCCAGCCGTACTCTTGCAACTAATGAAAAACTGTTTTTT.